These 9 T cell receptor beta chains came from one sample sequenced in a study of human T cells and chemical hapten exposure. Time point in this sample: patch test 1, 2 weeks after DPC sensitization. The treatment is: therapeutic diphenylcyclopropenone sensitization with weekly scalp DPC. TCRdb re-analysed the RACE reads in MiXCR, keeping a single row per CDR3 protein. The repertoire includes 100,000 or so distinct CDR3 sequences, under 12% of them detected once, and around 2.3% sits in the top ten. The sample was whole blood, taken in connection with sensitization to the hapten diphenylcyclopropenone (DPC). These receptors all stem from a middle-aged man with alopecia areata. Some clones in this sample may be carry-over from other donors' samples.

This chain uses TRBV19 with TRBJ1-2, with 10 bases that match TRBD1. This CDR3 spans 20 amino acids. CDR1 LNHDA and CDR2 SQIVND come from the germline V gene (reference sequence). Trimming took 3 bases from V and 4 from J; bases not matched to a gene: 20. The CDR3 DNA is TGTGCCAGTAGTATTTTTGGGATGAACAGACAGGGGGCGCCGCTCTATGGCTACACCTTC. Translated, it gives CASSIFGMNRQGAPLYGYTF.

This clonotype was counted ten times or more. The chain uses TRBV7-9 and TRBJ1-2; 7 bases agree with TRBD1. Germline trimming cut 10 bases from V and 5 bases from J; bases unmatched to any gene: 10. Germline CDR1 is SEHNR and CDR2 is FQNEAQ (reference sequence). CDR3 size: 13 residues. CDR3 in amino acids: CATSWDSSYGYTF. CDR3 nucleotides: TGTGCCACCTCCTGGGACAGCTCATATGGCTACACCTTC.

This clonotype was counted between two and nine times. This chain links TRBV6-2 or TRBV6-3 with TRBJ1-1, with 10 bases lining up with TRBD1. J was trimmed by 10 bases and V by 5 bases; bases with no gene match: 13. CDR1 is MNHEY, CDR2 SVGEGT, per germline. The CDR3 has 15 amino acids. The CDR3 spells CASSRKWTGGDGAFF. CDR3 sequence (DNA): TGTGCCAGCAGTCGGAAGTGGACAGGGGGGGATGGAGCTTTCTTT.

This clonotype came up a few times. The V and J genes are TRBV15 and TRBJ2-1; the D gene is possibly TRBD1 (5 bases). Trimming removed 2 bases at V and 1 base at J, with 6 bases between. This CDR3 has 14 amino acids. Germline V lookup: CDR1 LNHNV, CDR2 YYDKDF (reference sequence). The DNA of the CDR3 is TGTGCCACCAGCAGACAGGGTTCCTACAATGAGCAGTTCTTC. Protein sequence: CATSRQGSYNEQFF.

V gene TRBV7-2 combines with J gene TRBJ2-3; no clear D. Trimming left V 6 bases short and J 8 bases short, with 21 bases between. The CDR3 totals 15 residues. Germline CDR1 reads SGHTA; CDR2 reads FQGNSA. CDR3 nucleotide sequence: TGTGCCAGCAGTCAGATGGCTAGTCTAACGGGTACGCAGTATTTT. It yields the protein CASSQMASLTGTQYF. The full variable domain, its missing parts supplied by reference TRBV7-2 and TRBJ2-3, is GAGVSQSPSNKVTEKGKDVELRCDPISGHTALYWYRQSLGQGLEFLIYFQGNSAPDKSGLPSDRFSAERTGGSVSTLTIQRTQQEDSAVYLCASSQMASLTGTQYFGPGTRLTVL.

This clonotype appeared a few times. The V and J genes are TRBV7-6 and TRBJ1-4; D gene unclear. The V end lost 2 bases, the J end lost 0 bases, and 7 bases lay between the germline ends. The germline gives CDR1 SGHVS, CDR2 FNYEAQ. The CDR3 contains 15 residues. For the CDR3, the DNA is TGTGCCAGCAGCTTAATCCCTTCAACTAATGAAAAACTGTTTTTT. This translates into CASSLIPSTNEKLFF.

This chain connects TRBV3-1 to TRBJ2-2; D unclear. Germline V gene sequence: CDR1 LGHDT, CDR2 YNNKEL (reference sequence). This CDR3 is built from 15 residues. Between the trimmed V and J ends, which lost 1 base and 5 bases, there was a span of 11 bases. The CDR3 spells CASSQGSQGTGELFF. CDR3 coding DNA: TGTGCCAGCAGCCAAGGATCTCAAGGGACCGGGGAGCTGTTTTTT.

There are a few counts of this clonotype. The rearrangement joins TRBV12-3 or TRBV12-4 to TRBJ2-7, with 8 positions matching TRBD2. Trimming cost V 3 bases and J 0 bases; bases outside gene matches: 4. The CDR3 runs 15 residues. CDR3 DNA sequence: TGTGCCAGCAGTTTTTTAGCGGGGCCCTCCTACGAGCAGTACTTC. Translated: CASSFLAGPSYEQYF.

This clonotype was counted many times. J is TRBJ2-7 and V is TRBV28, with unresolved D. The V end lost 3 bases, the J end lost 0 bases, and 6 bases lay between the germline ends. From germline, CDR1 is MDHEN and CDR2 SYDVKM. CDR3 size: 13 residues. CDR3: CASSFQSSYEQYF. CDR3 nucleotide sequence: TGTGCCAGCAGTTTTCAAAGCTCCTACGAGCAGTACTTC. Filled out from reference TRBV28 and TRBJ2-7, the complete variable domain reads DVKVTQSSRYLVKRTGEKVFLECVQDMDHENMFWYRQDPGLGLRLIYFSYDVKMKEKGDIPEGYSVSREKKERFSLILESASTNQTSMYLCASSFQSSYEQYFGPGTRLTVT.